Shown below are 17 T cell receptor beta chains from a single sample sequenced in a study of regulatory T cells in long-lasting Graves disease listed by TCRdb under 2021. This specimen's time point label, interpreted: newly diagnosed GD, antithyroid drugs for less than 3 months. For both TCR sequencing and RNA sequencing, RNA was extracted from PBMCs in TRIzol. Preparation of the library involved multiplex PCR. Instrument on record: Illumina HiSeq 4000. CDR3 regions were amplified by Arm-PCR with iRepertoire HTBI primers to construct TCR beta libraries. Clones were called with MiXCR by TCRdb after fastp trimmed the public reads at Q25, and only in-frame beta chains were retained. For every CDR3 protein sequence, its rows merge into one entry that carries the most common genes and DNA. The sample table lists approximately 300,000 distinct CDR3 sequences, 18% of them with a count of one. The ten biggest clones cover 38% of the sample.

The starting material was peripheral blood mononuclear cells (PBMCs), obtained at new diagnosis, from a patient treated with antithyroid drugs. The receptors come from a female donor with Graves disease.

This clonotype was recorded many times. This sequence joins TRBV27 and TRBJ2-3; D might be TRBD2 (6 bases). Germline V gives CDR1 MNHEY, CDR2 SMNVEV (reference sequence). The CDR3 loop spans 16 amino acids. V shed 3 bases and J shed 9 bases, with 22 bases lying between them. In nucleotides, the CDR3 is TGTGCCAGCAGTTTGTTCACCAGCGGGTGGGATGGAACGCAGTATTTT. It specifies CASSLFTSGWDGTQYF.

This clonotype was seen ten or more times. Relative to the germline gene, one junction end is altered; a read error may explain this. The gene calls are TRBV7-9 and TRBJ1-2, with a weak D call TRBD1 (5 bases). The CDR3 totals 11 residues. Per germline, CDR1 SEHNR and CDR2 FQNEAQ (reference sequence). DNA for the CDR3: TGTGCCAGCAGCTTTTCGTCCGGGACTGACTTC. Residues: CASSFSSGTDF.

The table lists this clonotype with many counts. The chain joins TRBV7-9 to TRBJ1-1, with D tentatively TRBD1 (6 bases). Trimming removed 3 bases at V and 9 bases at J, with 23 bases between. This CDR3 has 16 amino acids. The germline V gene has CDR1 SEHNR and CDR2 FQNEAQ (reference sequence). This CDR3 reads CASSLGINRVPSQAFF. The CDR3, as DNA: TGTGCCAGCAGCTTGGGGATCAACAGGGTCCCCTCTCAAGCTTTCTTT.

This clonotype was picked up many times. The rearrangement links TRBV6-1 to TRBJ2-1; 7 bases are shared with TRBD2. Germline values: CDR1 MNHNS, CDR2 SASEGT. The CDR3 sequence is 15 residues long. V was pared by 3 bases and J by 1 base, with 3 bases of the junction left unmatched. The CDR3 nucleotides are TGTGCCAGCAGTGAGACTAGCCATTCCTACAATGAGCAGTTCTTC. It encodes CASSETSHSYNEQFF.

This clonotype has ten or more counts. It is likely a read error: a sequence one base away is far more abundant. CDR3 DNA sequence: TGTGCCAGCAGACCGTCGGGGGGGAGCTACGAGCAGTTCTTC. Protein: CASRPSGGSYEQFF. This chain uses TRBV11-2 with TRBJ2-1; 8 nucleotides match TRBD2. CDR1 SGHAT and CDR2 FQNNGV come from the germline V gene. With V trimmed by 6 bases and J by 10 bases, 11 bases remained unmatched. This CDR3 contains 14 residues. Full variable domain (rest looked up from reference TRBV11-2 and TRBJ2-1): EAGVAQSPRYKIIEKRQSVAFWCNPISGHATLYWYQQILGQGPKLLIQFQNNGVVDDSQLPKDRFSAERLKGVDSTLKIQPAKLEDSAVYLCASRPSGGSYEQFFGPGTRLTVL.

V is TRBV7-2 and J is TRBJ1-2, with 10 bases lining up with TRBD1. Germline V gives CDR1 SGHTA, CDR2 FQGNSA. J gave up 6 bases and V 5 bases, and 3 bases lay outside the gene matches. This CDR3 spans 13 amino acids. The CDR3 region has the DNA TGTGCCAGCAGCCACGGGACAGGGGATGGCTACACCTTC. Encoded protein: CASSHGTGDGYTF.

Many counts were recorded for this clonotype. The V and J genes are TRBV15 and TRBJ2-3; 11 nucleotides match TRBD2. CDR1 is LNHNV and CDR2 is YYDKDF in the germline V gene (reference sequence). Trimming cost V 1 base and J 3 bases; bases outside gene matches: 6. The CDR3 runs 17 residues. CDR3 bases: TGTGCCACCAGCAGAGGTACTAGCGGGAGTAGTACAGATACGCAGTATTTT. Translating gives CATSRGTSGSSTDTQYF.

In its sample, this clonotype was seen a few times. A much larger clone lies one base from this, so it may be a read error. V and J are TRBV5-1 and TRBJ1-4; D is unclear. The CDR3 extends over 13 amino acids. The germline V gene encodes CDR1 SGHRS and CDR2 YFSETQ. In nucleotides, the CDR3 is TGCGTCAGCAGCCATCGCAGCAATGAAAAACTGTTTTTT. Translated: CVSSHRSNEKLFF. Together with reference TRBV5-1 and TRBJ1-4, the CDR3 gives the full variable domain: KAGVTQTPRYLIKTRGQQVTLSCSPISGHRSVSWYQQTPGQGLQFLFEYFSETQRNKGNFPGRFSGRQFSNSRSEMNVSTLELGDSALYLCVSSHRSNEKLFFGSGTQLSVL.

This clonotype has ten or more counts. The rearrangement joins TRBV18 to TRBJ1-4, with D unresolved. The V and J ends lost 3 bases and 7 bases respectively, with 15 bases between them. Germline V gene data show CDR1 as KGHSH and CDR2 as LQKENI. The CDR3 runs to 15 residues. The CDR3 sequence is CASSPWVLAGEKLFF. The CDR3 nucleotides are TGTGCCAGCTCACCCTGGGTTCTGGCGGGTGAAAAACTGTTTTTT.

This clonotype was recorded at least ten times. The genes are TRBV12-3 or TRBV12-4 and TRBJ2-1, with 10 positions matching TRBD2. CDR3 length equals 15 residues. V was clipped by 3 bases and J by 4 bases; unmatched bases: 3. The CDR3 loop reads CASSFLAGEYNEQFF. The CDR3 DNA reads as TGTGCCAGCAGTTTCCTAGCGGGGGAATACAATGAGCAGTTCTTC.

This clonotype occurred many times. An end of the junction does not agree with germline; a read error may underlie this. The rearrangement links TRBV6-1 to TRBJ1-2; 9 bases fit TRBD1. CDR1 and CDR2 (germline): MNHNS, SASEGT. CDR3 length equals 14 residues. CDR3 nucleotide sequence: TGTGCCAGCAGAGAAGAACAGGACAGGGGAGGCTACACCTTC. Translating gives CASREEQDRGGYTF.

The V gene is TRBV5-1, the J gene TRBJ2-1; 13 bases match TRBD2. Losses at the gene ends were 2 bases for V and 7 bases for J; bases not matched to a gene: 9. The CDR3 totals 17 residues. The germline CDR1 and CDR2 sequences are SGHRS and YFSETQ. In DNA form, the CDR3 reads TGCGCCAGCAGCTTCCCCCAACTAGCGGGAGGGCCAAATGAGCAGTTCTTC. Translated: CASSFPQLAGGPNEQFF.

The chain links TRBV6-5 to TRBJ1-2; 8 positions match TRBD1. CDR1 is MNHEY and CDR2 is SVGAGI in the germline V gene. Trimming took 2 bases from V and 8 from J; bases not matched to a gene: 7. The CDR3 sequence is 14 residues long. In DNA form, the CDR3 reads TGTGCCAGCAGTTACGGGCAGGGGGCAGGGGGCTACACCTTC. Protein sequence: CASSYGQGAGGYTF.

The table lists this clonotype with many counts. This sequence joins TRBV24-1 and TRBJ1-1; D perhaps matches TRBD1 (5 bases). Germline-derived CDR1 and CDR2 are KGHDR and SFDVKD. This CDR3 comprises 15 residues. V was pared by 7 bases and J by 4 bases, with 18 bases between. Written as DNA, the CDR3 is TGTGCCACCAGCGCAGGGAGCTCCTTTGGCACTGAAGCTTTCTTT. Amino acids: CATSAGSSFGTEAFF.

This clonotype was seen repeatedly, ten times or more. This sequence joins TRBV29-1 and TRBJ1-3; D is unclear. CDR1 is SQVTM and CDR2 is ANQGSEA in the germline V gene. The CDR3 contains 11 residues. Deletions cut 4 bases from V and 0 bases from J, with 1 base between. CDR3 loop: CSVVSGNTIYF. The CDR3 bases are TGCAGCGTTGTCTCTGGAAACACCATATATTTT.

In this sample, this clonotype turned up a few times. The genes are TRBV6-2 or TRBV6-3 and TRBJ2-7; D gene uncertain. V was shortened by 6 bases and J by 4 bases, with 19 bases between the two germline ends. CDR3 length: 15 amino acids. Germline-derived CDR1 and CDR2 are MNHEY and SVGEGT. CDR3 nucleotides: TGTGCCAGCAGGGCAGGACCTTCCCACCAATACGAGCAGTACTTC. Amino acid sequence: CASRAGPSHQYEQYF.

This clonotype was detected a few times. CDR3 bases: TGCAGTGCTAGAGGGATCGGGGGACAGGGGAGTTCACCCCTCCACTTT. Amino acids: CSARGIGGQGSSPLHF. The genes are TRBV20-1 and TRBJ1-6; 10 bases fit TRBD1. Trimming at V came to 1 base and at J to 9 bases, leaving 9 bases not matched to a gene. Germline CDR1 reads DFQATT; CDR2 reads SNEGSKA (reference sequence). This CDR3 region has 16 residues.